These 27 T cell receptor beta chains share one sample of origin, sequenced in a study of cytomegalovirus exposure and HLA in healthy donors. Primers: 60 Vbeta forward and 13 Jbeta reverse. Using immunoSEQ multiplex PCR, the repertoire was profiled, and TCRdb retains in-frame clones only, with some absent. Among 70,000 to 90,000 clones listed, about four fifths were seen once. The sample taken for sequencing was PBMCs. The receptor source for this set is a male donor in good health and CMV-seropositive.

The genes are TRBV4-1 and TRBJ2-3; tentatively, D is TRBD1 (6 bases). Germline V lookup: CDR1 MGHRA, CDR2 YSYEKL. Trimming left V 4 bases short and J 6 bases short, with 14 bases between. CDR3 length: 14 amino acids. The DNA for the CDR3 is TGCGCCAGCAGCCGAGGACAGCTGCAGGATACGCAGTATTTT. Amino acids: CASSRGQLQDTQYF.

The rearrangement links TRBV6-5 to TRBJ1-5; 7 bases match TRBD1. The germline V gene encodes CDR1 MNHEY and CDR2 SVGAGI. This CDR3 spans 15 amino acids. J was trimmed by 1 base and V by 6 bases; bases with no gene match: 6. CDR3 in DNA: TGTGCCAGCAGAAGACAGGGTTCGAGCAATCAGCCCCAGCATTTT. Translating gives CASRRQGSSNQPQHF.

The chain is built from TRBV7-9 and TRBJ2-3, with TRBD2 identical over 8 bases. Per the germline V gene, CDR1 is SEHNR and CDR2 is FQNEAQ (reference sequence). This CDR3 spans 16 amino acids. The V gene end was trimmed by 5 bases and the J gene end by 3 bases; junction bases not matched to a gene: 10. CDR3 sequence: CASSHPAGALTDTQYF. CDR3 DNA sequence: TGTGCCAGCAGCCACCCAGCGGGGGCCCTGACAGATACGCAGTATTTT.

Concerning this clone itself: Lacking the conserved final phenylalanine or tryptophan, this CDR3 likely reflects a read error. The chain uses TRBV7-6 and TRBJ2-3; weak D call: TRBD2 (6 bases). CDR1 and CDR2 (germline): SGHVS, FNYEAQ. The CDR3 covers 16 residues. V lost 0 bases and J 1 base, leaving 11 bases between the germline ends. CDR3 protein: CASSLAGWGGTDTQYL. The CDR3 DNA follows: TGTGCCAGCAGCTTAGCAGGATGGGGGGGCACAGATACGCAGTATCTT.

The J gene is TRBJ1-2, the V gene TRBV11-1; D is perhaps TRBD1 (6 bases). The CDR3 covers 16 residues. V was clipped by 5 bases and J by 7 bases, with 23 bases between them. Germline V lookup: CDR1 SGHAT, CDR2 FQDESV (reference sequence). The CDR3 DNA reads TGTGCCAGCAGCGTCACGGACAGACATATTCGGGGTGGCTACACCTTC. Translation gives CASSVTDRHIRGGYTF.

V usage is TRBV5-8 and J usage is TRBJ2-7, with 10 nucleotides matching TRBD2. The CDR3 is 14 amino acids. Germline V gene data show CDR1 as SGHTS and CDR2 as YDEGEE. J was trimmed by 5 bases and V by 9 bases; bases with no gene match: 11. CDR3 residues: CATGSSGRSHEQYF. The CDR3 DNA is TGTGCCACAGGGTCTAGCGGGAGATCCCACGAGCAGTACTTC. Full variable domain (outside the CDR3, taken from reference TRBV5-8 and TRBJ2-7): EAGVTQSPTHLIKTRGQQATLRCSPISGHTSVYWYQQALGLGLQFLLWYDEGEERNRGNFPPRFSGRQFPNYSSELNVNALELEDSALYLCATGSSGRSHEQYFGPGTRLTVT.

This chain uses TRBV19 with TRBJ2-1; D possibly corresponds to TRBD1 (5 bases). The germline V gene encodes CDR1 LNHDA and CDR2 SQIVND (reference sequence). CDR3 size: 15 residues. V lost 3 bases, J lost 4 bases, and 13 bases lay in between. CDR3 in DNA: TGTGCCAGTAGTATCTTATCAGGGCAGTACAATGAGCAGTTCTTC. Its protein is CASSILSGQYNEQFF. The full variable domain, rest sourced from reference TRBV19 and TRBJ2-1, is DGGITQSPKYLFRKEGQNVTLSCEQNLNHDAMYWYRQDPGQGLRLIYYSQIVNDFQKGDIAEGYSVSREKKESFPLTVTSAQKNPTAFYLCASSILSGQYNEQFFGPGTRLTVL.

The V gene is TRBV9, the J gene TRBJ2-1, with 8 bases matching TRBD2. V trimming: 4 bases; J trimming: 2 bases; junction bases outside the gene matches: 5. The CDR3 is made up of 15 amino acids. Germline V gene lookup returns CDR1 SGDLS and CDR2 YYNGEE. The CDR3 region is CASSPNGRAYNEQFF. The CDR3 DNA reads as TGTGCCAGCAGCCCGAACGGGAGGGCCTACAATGAGCAGTTCTTC.

This sequence joins TRBV5-1 and TRBJ2-2; possibly TRBD2 for D (5 bases). The germline gives CDR1 SGHRS, CDR2 YFSETQ. V shed 7 bases and J shed 6 bases, with 7 bases lying between them. The CDR3 spans 11 residues. The CDR3 sequence: CASGEPGELFF. The CDR3 region has the DNA TGCGCCAGCGGGGAGCCCGGGGAGCTGTTTTTT.

The rearrangement links TRBV5-1 to TRBJ2-1; TRBD2 agrees at 14 bases. CDR1 SGHRS and CDR2 YFSETQ come from the germline V gene. CDR3 size: 20 residues. Trimming cost V 0 bases and J 4 bases; bases outside gene matches: 12. The chain's CDR3 is CASSLGLAGGLGSRYNEQFF. CDR3 sequence (DNA): TGCGCCAGCAGCTTGGGACTAGCGGGAGGGCTGGGAAGTAGATACAATGAGCAGTTCTTC.

The chain joins TRBV10-3 to TRBJ2-7; a weak D match, TRBD1 (6 bases). The CDR3 length is 16 residues. The germline CDR1 and CDR2 sequences are ENHRY and SYGVKD. V was cut by 0 bases and J by 3 bases, with 15 bases left in between. DNA of the CDR3: TGTGCCATCAGTGAGTCGGTCCCAGGGGTCGGCTACGAGCAGTACTTC. Residues: CAISESVPGVGYEQYF.

The rearrangement links TRBV6-5 to TRBJ2-5; TRBD2 might be the D (6 bases). The V end was cut by 8 bases, the J end by 2 bases, with 12 bases between. There are 13 residues in the CDR3. CDR1 is MNHEY, CDR2 SVGAGI, per germline. The CDR3 is CASSQRAQETQYF. The CDR3 DNA is TGTGCCAGCTCTCAGCGGGCGCAAGAGACCCAGTACTTC.

The V and J genes are TRBV5-1 and TRBJ2-5; 13 nucleotides align to TRBD2. Germline V gives CDR1 SGHRS, CDR2 YFSETQ. J gave up 5 bases and V 4 bases, and 8 bases lay outside the gene matches. The CDR3 totals 16 residues. The CDR3 nucleotides read TGCGCCAGCAGCCAGGGACTAGCGGGGCTCTGGGAGACCCAGTACTTC. This gives the protein CASSQGLAGLWETQYF.

This chain connects TRBV2 to TRBJ2-3, with 14 bases matching TRBD2. Germline CDR1 is SNHLY and CDR2 is FYNNEI. Losses at the gene ends were 7 bases for V and 2 bases for J; bases not matched to a gene: 8. This CDR3 region has 17 residues. For the CDR3, the DNA is TGTGCCAGCACCGGGACTAGCGGGGGCATTAACACAGATACGCAGTATTTT. This codes for CASTGTSGGINTDTQYF.

This clone was recorded once. The chain is built from TRBV6-5 and TRBJ2-7, with a tentative D call TRBD1 (6 bases). The germline V and J ends were trimmed by 5 bases and 0 bases, with 14 bases remaining between them. CDR3 length: 15 residues. Germline V gene sequence: CDR1 MNHEY, CDR2 SVGAGI. CDR3 in amino acids: CASSAFQGTSYEQYF. For the CDR3, the DNA is TGTGCCAGCAGTGCATTCCAGGGGACCTCCTACGAGCAGTACTTC.

This clone was seen a single time. This chain connects TRBV4-3 to TRBJ2-1, with 10 nucleotides matching TRBD2. Germline lookup yields CDR1 LGHNA and CDR2 YSLEER. The CDR3 is 18 amino acids. The V gene end was trimmed by 0 bases and the J gene end by 4 bases; junction bases not matched to a gene: 9. The CDR3 spells CASSQDLPTSGRYNEQFF. The CDR3 DNA follows: TGCGCCAGCAGCCAAGATCTTCCGACTAGCGGGCGATACAATGAGCAGTTCTTC.

The chain couples TRBV20-1 to TRBJ2-1, with no clear D. CDR3 length: 10 residues. Trimming pared 4 bases from V and 8 bases from J, leaving 6 bases between. Germline V lookup: CDR1 DFQATT, CDR2 SNEGSKA (reference sequence). The CDR3 sequence is CSAIEDEQFF. The CDR3 coding sequence is TGCAGTGCTATTGAGGATGAGCAGTTCTTC.

This chain links TRBV7-6 with TRBJ1-2, with 7 bases aligning to TRBD1. After removal of 5 bases from V and 5 bases from J, the junction contained 8 bases not matched to a gene. This CDR3 has 14 residues. CDR1 is SGHVS, CDR2 FNYEAQ, per germline. In nucleotides, the CDR3 is TGTGCCAGCAGCCAGGGGGACAACACATATGGCTACACCTTC. As protein: CASSQGDNTYGYTF. Filled out from reference TRBV7-6 and TRBJ1-2, the complete variable domain reads GAGVSQSPRYKVTKRGQDVALRCDPISGHVSLYWYRQALGQGPEFLTYFNYEAQQDKSGLPNDRFSAERPEGSISTLTIQRTEQRDSAMYRCASSQGDNTYGYTFGSGTRLTVV.

The chain couples TRBV11-2 to TRBJ2-2; 9 nucleotides match TRBD1. V lost 5 bases and J lost 4; bases outside the gene matches: 5. The CDR3 has 15 amino acids. CDR1 and CDR2 (germline): SGHAT, FQNNGV. The CDR3 loop is CASSADRGATGELFF. The CDR3, as DNA: TGTGCCAGCAGCGCTGACAGGGGGGCCACCGGGGAGCTGTTTTTT.

Points on this clone: Other DNA sequences in the same sample also yield this CDR3. The chain couples TRBV14 to TRBJ1-2; TRBD1 matches at 8 bases. The CDR3 consists of 14 residues. V lost 1 base, J lost 7 bases, and 5 bases stayed unmatched. Germline V CDR1 and CDR2: SGHDN, FVKESK. DNA of the CDR3: TGTGCCAGCAGCCAAGTAGGACAGGGCTTTGGCTACACCTTC. Amino acids: CASSQVGQGFGYTF.

The V and J genes are TRBV18 and TRBJ2-1; TRBD2 matches at 12 bases. V lost 3 bases, J lost 7 bases, and 4 bases stayed unmatched. This CDR3 has 15 amino acids. Germline V gene sequence: CDR1 KGHSH, CDR2 LQKENI. The CDR3 region has the DNA TGTGCCAGCTCACCGGGCCTAGCGGGAGGGAATGAGCAGTTCTTC. Its translation is CASSPGLAGGNEQFF.

This clone is medium-sized by share. The V gene is TRBV7-9, the J gene TRBJ1-5; weak D call: TRBD1 (6 bases). Per germline, CDR1 SEHNR and CDR2 FQNEAQ (reference sequence). The ends were cut back, 5 bases at V and 3 bases at J, with 11 bases in the middle. The CDR3 extends over 14 amino acids. CDR3 in amino acids: CASSEGQHNQPQHF. The CDR3, as DNA: TGTGCCAGCAGCGAAGGACAGCACAATCAGCCCCAGCATTTT.

The CDR3 bases are TGTGCCAGCAGCCCCGGGACAGGGGTTAATGAGCAGTTCTTC. This translates into CASSPGTGVNEQFF. V usage is TRBV28 and J usage is TRBJ2-1; 10 bases agree with TRBD1. The CDR3 is 14 amino acids. Germline V gene sequence: CDR1 MDHEN, CDR2 SYDVKM. V gave up 6 bases and J gave up 7 bases; unmatched junction bases: 6.

Of note for this clone: In the same sample, other DNA sequences code for this CDR3. The chain uses TRBV11-3 and TRBJ2-2; D is perhaps TRBD1 (6 bases). CDR1 and CDR2 (germline): SGHNT, YENEEA. Trimming left V 5 bases short and J 1 base short, with 8 bases between. CDR3 length: 14 residues. Here the CDR3 DNA reads TGTGCCAGCAGCCAGGGGCAGAACACCGGGGAGCTGTTTTTT. Protein: CASSQGQNTGELFF. Full variable domain (missing parts from reference TRBV11-3 and TRBJ2-2): EAGVVQSPRYKIIEKKQPVAFWCNPISGHNTLYWYLQNLGQGPELLIRYENEEAVDDSQLPKDRFSAERLKGVDSTLKIQPAELGDSAVYLCASSQGQNTGELFFGEGSRLTVL.

This clone was detected only a few times. The rearrangement uses TRBV19 and TRBJ1-2; D is unclear. The CDR3 runs 13 residues. Per germline, CDR1 LNHDA and CDR2 SQIVND (reference sequence). V shed 9 bases and J shed 4 bases, with 15 bases lying between them. This CDR3 is CASRTEGGYGYTF. CDR3 nucleotides: TGTGCCAGCAGGACGGAGGGCGGCTATGGCTACACCTTC.

In this sample, this clone turned up a few times. Other nucleotide sequences from this sample produce the same CDR3. The chain has TRBV5-1 and TRBJ2-7; D may be TRBD1 (6 bases). The CDR3 extends over 16 amino acids. Trimming shortened V by 2 bases and J by 4 bases, and 19 bases separated the two germline ends. Germline CDR1 reads SGHRS; CDR2 reads YFSETQ. The chain's CDR3 is CASSFGLAGESYEQYF. In DNA form, the CDR3 reads TGCGCCAGCAGCTTCGGCCTGGCAGGGGAAAGTTACGAGCAGTACTTC.

The chain is built from TRBV27 and TRBJ1-6; D may be TRBD1 (5 bases). CDR3 length equals 17 residues. CDR1 and CDR2 from the germline V gene are MNHEY and SMNVEV (reference sequence). V lost 1 base to trimming and J lost 8 bases, with 18 bases between them. In nucleotides, the CDR3 is TGTGCCAGCAGTTTATACAGGAGTTTTAGGATGGATTCACCCCTCCACTTT. The encoded protein is CASSLYRSFRMDSPLHF.